The 20 T cell receptor beta chains below come from one sample, sequenced in a study of low-dose radiotherapy and immunotherapy resistance in tumors. Described time point: before trial treatment. TRAV and TRBV primers primed cDNA for both TCRalpha and TCRbeta. The authors amplified TCRs for about 20 PCR cycles with a constant-region primer and a V-primer adapter. MiXCR was run by TCRdb on the reads, yielding one entry per CDR3 protein. The sample lists 70,000 to 95,000 distinct CDR3 sequences, 15% to 20% seen once, with 2.5% to 3% in the top ten. The material sequenced was PBMCs, taken before treatment. Every receptor here comes from a male donor with prostate cancer.

This clonotype was recorded many times. This chain joins TRBV20-1 and TRBJ2-1; 7 bases align to TRBD2. Germline V gives CDR1 DFQATT, CDR2 SNEGSKA (reference sequence). The ends lost 1 base at V and 7 bases at J; junction bases unmatched: 4. This CDR3 is 13 amino acids long. The CDR3 nucleotides read TGCAGTGCTAGAGTACCTAGCGGAAATGAGCAGTTCTTC. This codes for CSARVPSGNEQFF.

With regard to this clonotype: A far larger clone is only one base removed, so a read error is likely. CDR3 DNA: TGCGCCAGCATTTCTGGGGCGGGGGAGCTCGATGAGCAGTACTTC. Protein product: CASISGAGELDEQYF. This chain joins TRBV10-2 and TRBJ2-5; TRBD2 agrees at 7 bases. Germline V gene sequence: CDR1 WSHSY, CDR2 SAAADI. The CDR3 is 15 residues long. Trimming removed 7 bases from V and 11 bases from J; junction bases left unmatched: 19.

This clonotype was observed many times. The junction departs from germline at one end; a sequencing error may be responsible. The gene calls are TRBV6-5 and TRBJ2-7; D call uncertain. Germline V gene data show CDR1 as MNHEY and CDR2 as SVGAGI. This CDR3 has 11 residues. CDR3 DNA sequence: TGTGCCAGCAGTTACTCCCACGAGCAGTACTTC. This codes for CASSYSHEQYF.

This clonotype was counted at least ten times. The chain links TRBV15 to TRBJ2-2; weak D call: TRBD2 (7 bases). This CDR3 is 14 amino acids long. CDR1 and CDR2 from the germline V gene are LNHNV and YYDKDF (reference sequence). Deletions cut 3 bases from V and 10 bases from J, with 15 bases between. CDR3 residues: CATSSRRGAEELFF. In nucleotides, the CDR3 is TGTGCCACCAGCAGTCGACGGGGGGCTGAGGAGCTGTTTTTT.

The V gene is TRBV5-8, the J gene TRBJ1-2; D perhaps matches TRBD1 (5 bases). The germline CDR1 and CDR2 sequences are SGHTS and YDEGEE. The V end lost 4 bases, the J end lost 3 bases, and 16 bases lay between the germline ends. CDR3 length: 15 residues. The CDR3 protein is CASSPGSTGDYGYTF. The CDR3 DNA sequence: TGTGCCAGCAGCCCAGGGTCTACTGGGGACTATGGCTACACCTTC.

This clonotype was detected only a few times. The rearrangement uses TRBV24-1 and TRBJ2-7, with TRBD1 matching over 8 bases. Germline CDR1 KGHDR, CDR2 SFDVKD. After removal of 7 bases from V and 5 bases from J, the junction contained 9 bases not matched to a gene. The CDR3 has 14 amino acids. Written as DNA, the CDR3 is TGTGCCACCAGAGAGACAGGGGAGATGGACGAGCAGTACTTC. Its translation: CATRETGEMDEQYF.

This clonotype was recorded at least ten times. The chain recombines TRBV5-1 with TRBJ2-3; D gene uncertain. Germline assignment: CDR1 SGHRS and CDR2 YFSETQ. V gave up 3 bases and J gave up 6 bases, with 5 bases separating them. CDR3 length: 11 amino acids. DNA of the CDR3: TGCGCCAGCAGCTCCGCGGATACGCAGTATTTT. Its protein is CASSSADTQYF.

This clonotype was recorded many times. The chain joins TRBV26 to TRBJ1-5; no check of the table's D call, TRBD1, against the DNA was made. TRBV26 is recorded as a pseudogene. The CDR3 is 13 residues long. The CDR3 bases are TGTGCCGGTCGGGGGTCAGGCAATCAGCCCCAGCATTTT. Translated: CAGRGSGNQPQHF.

This clonotype was seen at least ten times. This sequence joins TRBV28 and TRBJ2-3; D not resolved. V lost 7 bases and J 0 bases, leaving 5 bases between the germline ends. The CDR3 consists of 12 residues. CDR1 and CDR2 from the germline V gene are MDHEN and SYDVKM. CDR3 residues: CASTQSTDTQYF. In DNA, the CDR3 is TGTGCCAGCACCCAAAGCACAGATACGCAGTATTTT.

This clonotype came up many times. The V call is TRBV4-2, the J call TRBJ2-3; TRBD2 aligns across 15 bases. V shed 4 bases and J 4 bases; nucleotides not matched to a gene: 3. The length of the CDR3 is 16 residues. Per germline, CDR1 LGHNA and CDR2 YNFKEQ. The CDR3 here is CASSPRTSGGADTQYF. In DNA, the CDR3 is TGTGCCAGCAGCCCCCGGACTAGCGGGGGGGCAGATACGCAGTATTTT.

This clonotype was seen many times. The CDR3 DNA is TGTGCCAGCAGCCAGATAGGGGGCCTCCAAAGTCCCGTTGAGCAGTTCTTC. Translated: CASSQIGGLQSPVEQFF. The chain combines TRBV7-8 with TRBJ2-1; TRBD1 agrees at 7 bases. Germline loops: CDR1 SGHVS, CDR2 FQNEAQ. J gave up 9 bases and V 5 bases, and 19 bases lay outside the gene matches. CDR3 size: 17 residues.

This clonotype was picked up a small number of times. The V gene is TRBV5-1, the J gene TRBJ2-7; 13 positions agree with TRBD2. J lost 1 base, V lost 1 base, and 5 bases had no gene match. The CDR3 loop spans 17 amino acids. Germline V gene sequence: CDR1 SGHRS, CDR2 YFSETQ. The CDR3 region is CASSLTSGGAGSYEQYF. The CDR3 DNA reads as TGCGCCAGCAGCTTGACTAGCGGGGGGGCCGGGTCCTACGAGCAGTACTTC.

Comment on this clonotype: This likely traces to a read error, being one base from a far larger clone. The rearrangement joins TRBV4-2 to TRBJ2-5, with TRBD2 matching 14 bases. Germline assignment: CDR1 LGHNA and CDR2 YNFKEQ. With V trimmed by 4 bases and J by 11 bases, 18 bases remained unmatched. This CDR3 is built from 18 residues. In DNA form, the CDR3 reads TGTGCCAGCAGCCGACTAGCGGGGGGGCGGGTATCCTACAATGAGCAGTACTTC. The encoded protein is CASSRLAGGRVSYNEQYF.

Comment on this clonotype: A read error is likely here: a far larger clone is one base away. The chain recombines TRBV5-1 with TRBJ2-1, with 9 bases that match TRBD1. The CDR3 sequence is 16 residues long. Germline CDR1 SGHRS, CDR2 YFSETQ. CDR3 protein: CASSLDPGTGSREQFF. CDR3 DNA: TGTGCCAGCAGCTTAGACCCCGGGACAGGGTCTCGGGAGCAGTTCTTC.

CDR3 sequence (DNA): TGCGCCAGCGGAGGGACTAGCGGACAAGAGACCCAGTACTTC. Translation: CASGGTSGQETQYF. V is TRBV5-1 and J is TRBJ2-5; 11 bases match TRBD2. V dropped 7 bases and J dropped 2; count of bases not matched to a gene: 4. Germline CDR1 reads SGHRS; CDR2 reads YFSETQ. This CDR3 comprises 14 residues. Combining the CDR3 with reference TRBV5-1 and TRBJ2-5 gives the whole variable domain KAGVTQTPRYLIKTRGQQVTLSCSPISGHRSVSWYQQTPGQGLQFLFEYFSETQRNKGNFPGRFSGRQFSNSRSEMNVSTLELGDSALYLCASGGTSGQETQYFGPGTRLLVL.

In the case of this clonotype: A far larger clone lies a single base away; this is likely a read error. The gene calls are TRBV30 and TRBJ2-1; the D is unclear. V gave up 3 bases and J gave up 10 bases, with 10 bases separating them. The CDR3 is 11 amino acids. Germline V gives CDR1 GTSNPN, CDR2 SVGIG (reference sequence). The CDR3 nucleotides are TGTGCCTGGAGCGGTGGCTACGAGCAGTTCTTC. Protein product: CAWSGGYEQFF.

The sample holds many counts of this clonotype. This chain links TRBV5-1 with TRBJ2-3; 7 nucleotides line up with TRBD2. V shed 4 bases, J shed 4 bases, and the junction held 9 bases outside the gene matches. This CDR3 has 15 residues. Germline loops: CDR1 SGHRS, CDR2 YFSETQ. CDR3 sequence reads: CASSAWTSGSDTQYF. In nucleotides, the CDR3 is TGCGCCAGCAGCGCTTGGACTAGTGGTTCAGATACGCAGTATTTT.

This clonotype was seen ten or more times. J is TRBJ2-7 and V is TRBV27; 8 bases align to TRBD2. From germline, CDR1 is MNHEY and CDR2 SMNVEV (reference sequence). The J segment lost 3 bases and the V segment lost 6 bases, leaving 4 bases of the junction unmatched. The CDR3 sequence is 13 residues long. The CDR3 is CASSLRGGYEQYF. In DNA form, the CDR3 reads TGTGCCAGCAGCCTACGGGGGGGCTACGAGCAGTACTTC.

This clonotype occurred many times. The rearrangement links TRBV7-2 to TRBJ1-4; weak D call: TRBD1 (5 bases). V lost 5 bases to trimming and J lost 0 bases, with 7 bases between them. Per germline, CDR1 SGHTA and CDR2 FQGNSA. This CDR3 is 14 amino acids long. CDR3 nucleotide sequence: TGTGCCAGCAGCCTGGGGGCAACTAATGAAAAACTGTTTTTT. Translated: CASSLGATNEKLFF.

This clonotype was counted ten times or more. The V gene is TRBV20-1, the J gene TRBJ2-7; 9 bases are a match to TRBD2. Germline V gives CDR1 DFQATT, CDR2 SNEGSKA (reference sequence). Losses at the gene ends were 5 bases for V and 7 bases for J; bases not matched to a gene: 9. The CDR3 consists of 13 residues. CDR3 coding DNA: TGCAGTGCTCCCGCGGGGGGGAGGCGTGAGCAGTACTTC. This encodes CSAPAGGRREQYF.